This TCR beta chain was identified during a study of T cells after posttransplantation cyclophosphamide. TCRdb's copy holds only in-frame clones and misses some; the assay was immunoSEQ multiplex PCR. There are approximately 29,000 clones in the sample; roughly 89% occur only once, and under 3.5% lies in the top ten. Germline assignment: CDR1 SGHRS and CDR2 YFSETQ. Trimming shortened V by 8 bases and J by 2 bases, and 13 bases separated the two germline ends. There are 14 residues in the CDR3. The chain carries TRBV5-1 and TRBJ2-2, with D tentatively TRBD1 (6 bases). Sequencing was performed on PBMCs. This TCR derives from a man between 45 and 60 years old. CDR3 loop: CASSTGLNTGELFF. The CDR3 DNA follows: TGCGCCAGTTCGACAGGACTCAACACCGGGGAGCTGTTTTTT.